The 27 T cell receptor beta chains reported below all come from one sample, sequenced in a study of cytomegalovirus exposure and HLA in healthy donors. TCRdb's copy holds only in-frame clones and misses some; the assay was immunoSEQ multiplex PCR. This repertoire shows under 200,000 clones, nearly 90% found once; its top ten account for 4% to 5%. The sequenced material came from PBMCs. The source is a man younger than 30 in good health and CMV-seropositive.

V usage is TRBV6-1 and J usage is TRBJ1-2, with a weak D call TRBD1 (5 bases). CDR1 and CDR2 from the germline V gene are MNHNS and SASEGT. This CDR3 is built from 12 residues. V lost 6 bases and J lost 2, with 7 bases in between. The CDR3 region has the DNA TGTGCCAGCAGGAGACAGAACTATGGCTACACCTTC. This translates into CASRRQNYGYTF.

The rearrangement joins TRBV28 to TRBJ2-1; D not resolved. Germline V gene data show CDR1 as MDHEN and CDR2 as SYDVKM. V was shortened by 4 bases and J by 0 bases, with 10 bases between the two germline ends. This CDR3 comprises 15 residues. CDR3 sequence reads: CASSSAASSYNEQFF. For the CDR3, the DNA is TGTGCCAGCAGTTCGGCGGCCAGCTCCTACAATGAGCAGTTCTTC. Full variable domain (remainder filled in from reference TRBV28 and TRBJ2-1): DVKVTQSSRYLVKRTGEKVFLECVQDMDHENMFWYRQDPGLGLRLIYFSYDVKMKEKGDIPEGYSVSREKKERFSLILESASTNQTSMYLCASSSAASSYNEQFFGPGTRLTVL.

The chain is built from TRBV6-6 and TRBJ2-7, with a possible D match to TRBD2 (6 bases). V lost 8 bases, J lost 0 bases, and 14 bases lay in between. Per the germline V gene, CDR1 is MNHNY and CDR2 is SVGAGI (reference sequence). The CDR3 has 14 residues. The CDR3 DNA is TGTGCCAGCCGACCGCTAGCGACCTCCTACGAGCAGTACTTC. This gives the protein CASRPLATSYEQYF.

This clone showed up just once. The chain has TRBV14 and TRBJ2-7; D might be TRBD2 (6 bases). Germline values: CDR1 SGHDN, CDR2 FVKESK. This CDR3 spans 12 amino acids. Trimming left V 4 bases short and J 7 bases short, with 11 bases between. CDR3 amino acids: CASSPSGLEQYF. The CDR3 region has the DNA TGTGCCAGCAGCCCCAGCGGGTTAGAGCAGTACTTC.

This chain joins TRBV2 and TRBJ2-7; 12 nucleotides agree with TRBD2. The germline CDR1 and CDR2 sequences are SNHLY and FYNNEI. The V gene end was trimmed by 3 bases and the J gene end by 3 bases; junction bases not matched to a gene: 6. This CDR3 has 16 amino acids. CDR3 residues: CASSETGLAGYYEQYF. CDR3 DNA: TGTGCCAGCAGTGAGACTGGACTAGCGGGATACTACGAGCAGTACTTC.

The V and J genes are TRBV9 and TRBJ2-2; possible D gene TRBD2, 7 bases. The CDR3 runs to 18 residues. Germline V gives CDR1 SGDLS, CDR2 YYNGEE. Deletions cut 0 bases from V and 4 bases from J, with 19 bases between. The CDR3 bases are TGTGCCAGCAGCGTAGCACTAGGGGGGGGAGACATCACCGGGGAGCTGTTTTTT. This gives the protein CASSVALGGGDITGELFF.

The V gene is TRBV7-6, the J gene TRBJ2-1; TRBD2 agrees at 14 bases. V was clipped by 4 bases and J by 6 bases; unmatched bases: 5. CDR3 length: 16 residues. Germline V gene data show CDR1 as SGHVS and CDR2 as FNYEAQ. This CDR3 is CASSSYGTSGGNEQFF. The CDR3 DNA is TGTGCCAGCAGCTCCTACGGGACTAGCGGGGGCAATGAGCAGTTCTTC.

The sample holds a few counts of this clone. CDR3 nucleotide sequence: TGTGCCACCAGCAGAGAAAGCGCGATTAGCGGGTATTACCGGGATGAGCAGTTCTTC. Its translation is CATSRESAISGYYRDEQFF. The rearrangement joins TRBV15 to TRBJ2-1; 7 bases are shared with TRBD2. The germline CDR1 and CDR2 sequences are LNHNV and YYDKDF (reference sequence). The CDR3 has 19 residues. Trimming removed 0 bases from V and 8 bases from J; junction bases left unmatched: 19.

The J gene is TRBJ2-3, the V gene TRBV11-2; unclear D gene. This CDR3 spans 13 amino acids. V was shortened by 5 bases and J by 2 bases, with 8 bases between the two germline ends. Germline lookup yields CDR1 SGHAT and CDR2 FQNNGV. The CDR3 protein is CASSPRYTDTQYF. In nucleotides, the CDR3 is TGTGCCAGCAGCCCCCGTTACACAGATACGCAGTATTTT. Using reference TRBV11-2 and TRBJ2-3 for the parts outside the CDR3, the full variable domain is EAGVAQSPRYKIIEKRQSVAFWCNPISGHATLYWYQQILGQGPKLLIQFQNNGVVDDSQLPKDRFSAERLKGVDSTLKIQPAKLEDSAVYLCASSPRYTDTQYFGPGTRLTVL.

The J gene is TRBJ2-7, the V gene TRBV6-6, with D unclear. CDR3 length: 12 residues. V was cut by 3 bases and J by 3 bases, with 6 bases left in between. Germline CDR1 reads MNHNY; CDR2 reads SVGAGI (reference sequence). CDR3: CASSYHSYEQYF. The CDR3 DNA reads TGTGCCAGCAGTTATCACAGCTACGAGCAGTACTTC.

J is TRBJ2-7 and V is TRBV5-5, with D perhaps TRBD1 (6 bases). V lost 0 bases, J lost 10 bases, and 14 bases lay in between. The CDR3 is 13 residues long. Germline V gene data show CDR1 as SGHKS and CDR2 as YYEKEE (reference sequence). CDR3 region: CASSLEDSSYQYF. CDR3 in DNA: TGTGCCAGCAGCTTGGAGGACAGTTCGTATCAGTACTTC.

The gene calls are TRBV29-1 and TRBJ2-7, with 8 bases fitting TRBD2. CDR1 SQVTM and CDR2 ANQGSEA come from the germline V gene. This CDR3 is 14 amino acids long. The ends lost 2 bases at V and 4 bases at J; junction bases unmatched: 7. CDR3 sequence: CSVEISGGRYEQYF. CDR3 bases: TGCAGCGTTGAAATATCGGGAGGGAGGTACGAGCAGTACTTC.

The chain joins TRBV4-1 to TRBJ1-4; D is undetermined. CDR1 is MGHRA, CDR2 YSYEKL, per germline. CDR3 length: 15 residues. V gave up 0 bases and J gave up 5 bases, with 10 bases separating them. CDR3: CASSQEEQRNEKLFF. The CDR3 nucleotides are TGCGCCAGCAGCCAAGAGGAGCAGAGGAATGAAAAACTGTTTTTT.

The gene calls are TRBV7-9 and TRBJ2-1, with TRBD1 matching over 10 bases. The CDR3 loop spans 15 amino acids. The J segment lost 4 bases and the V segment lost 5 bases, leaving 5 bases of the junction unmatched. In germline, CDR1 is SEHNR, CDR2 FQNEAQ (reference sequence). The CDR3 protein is CASSAGQGDYNEQFF. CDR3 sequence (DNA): TGTGCCAGCAGCGCAGGACAGGGGGATTACAATGAGCAGTTCTTC.

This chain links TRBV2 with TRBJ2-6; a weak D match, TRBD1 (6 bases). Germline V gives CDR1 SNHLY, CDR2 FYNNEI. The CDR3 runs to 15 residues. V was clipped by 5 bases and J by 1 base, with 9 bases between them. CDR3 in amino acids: CASSPTGSGANVLTF. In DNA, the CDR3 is TGTGCCAGCAGTCCTACAGGGTCTGGGGCCAACGTCCTGACTTTC. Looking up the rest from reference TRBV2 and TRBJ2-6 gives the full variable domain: EPEVTQTPSHQVTQMGQEVILRCVPISNHLYFYWYRQILGQKVEFLVSFYNNEISEKSEIFDDQFSVERPDGSNFTLKIRSTKLEDSAMYFCASSPTGSGANVLTFGAGSRLTVL.

The CDR3 loop reads CASSVRTSGYNEQFF. In DNA, the CDR3 is TGTGCCAGCAGCGTTCGGACTAGCGGATACAATGAGCAGTTCTTC. The chain has TRBV9 and TRBJ2-1; TRBD2 matches 10 bases. Looked up from germline, CDR1 is SGDLS and CDR2 is YYNGEE. The CDR3 runs to 15 residues. The J segment lost 4 bases and the V segment lost 2 bases, leaving 3 bases of the junction unmatched.

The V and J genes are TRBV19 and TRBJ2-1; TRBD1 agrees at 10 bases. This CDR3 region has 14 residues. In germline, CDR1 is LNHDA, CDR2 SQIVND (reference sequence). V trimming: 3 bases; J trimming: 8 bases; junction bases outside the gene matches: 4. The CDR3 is CASSMAGTGDEQFF. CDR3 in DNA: TGTGCCAGTAGTATGGCCGGGACAGGGGATGAGCAGTTCTTC.

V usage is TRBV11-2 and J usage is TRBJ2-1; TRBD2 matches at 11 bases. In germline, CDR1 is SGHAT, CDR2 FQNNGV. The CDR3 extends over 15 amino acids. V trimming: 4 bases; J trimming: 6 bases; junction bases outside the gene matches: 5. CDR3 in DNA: TGTGCCAGCAGCTCACTAGCGGGAGTGCCCAATGAGCAGTTCTTC. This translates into CASSSLAGVPNEQFF.

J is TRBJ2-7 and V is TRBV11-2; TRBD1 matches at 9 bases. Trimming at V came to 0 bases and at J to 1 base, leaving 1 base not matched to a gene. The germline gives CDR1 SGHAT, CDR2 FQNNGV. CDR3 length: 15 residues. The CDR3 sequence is CASSLEGTGSYEQYF. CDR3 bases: TGTGCCAGCAGCTTAGAGGGGACAGGGTCCTACGAGCAGTACTTC.

CDR3 nucleotides: TGTGCCAGCAGCCCACACAGGGGGACTAATGAAAAACTGTTTTTT. This translates into CASSPHRGTNEKLFF. The rearrangement joins TRBV5-4 to TRBJ1-4; 8 bases line up with TRBD1. Germline CDR1 and CDR2: SGHNT and YYREEE (reference sequence). Trimming at V came to 4 bases and at J to 2 bases, leaving 4 bases not matched to a gene. The CDR3 runs 15 residues. The whole variable domain, filled in from reference TRBV5-4 and TRBJ1-4, reads ETGVTQSPTHLIKTRGQQVTLRCSSQSGHNTVSWYQQALGQGPQFIFQYYREEENGRGNFPPRFSGLQFPNYSSELNVNALELDDSALYLCASSPHRGTNEKLFFGSGTQLSVL.

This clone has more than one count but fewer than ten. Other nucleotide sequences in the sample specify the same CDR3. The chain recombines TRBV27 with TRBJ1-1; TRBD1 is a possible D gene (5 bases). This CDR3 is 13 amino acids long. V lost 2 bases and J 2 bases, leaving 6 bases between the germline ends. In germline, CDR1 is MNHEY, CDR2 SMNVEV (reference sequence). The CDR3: CASSLTGNTEAFF. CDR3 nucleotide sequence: TGTGCCAGCAGTTTAACAGGTAACACTGAAGCTTTCTTT.

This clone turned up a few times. The CDR3 sequence: CASSRDSSYEQYF. The CDR3 DNA reads as TGTGCCAGCTCGCGGGACAGTTCCTACGAGCAGTACTTC. The genes are TRBV18 and TRBJ2-7, with D possibly TRBD1 on 7 matching bases. The germline gives CDR1 KGHSH, CDR2 LQKENI. This CDR3 region has 13 residues. V shed 6 bases and J shed 1 base, with 10 bases lying between them.

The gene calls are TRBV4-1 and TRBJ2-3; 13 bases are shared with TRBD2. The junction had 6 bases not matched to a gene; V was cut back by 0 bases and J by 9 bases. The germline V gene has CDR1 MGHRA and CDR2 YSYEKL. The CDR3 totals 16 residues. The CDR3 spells CASSQEGLAGKGTQYF. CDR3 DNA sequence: TGCGCCAGCAGCCAAGAGGGACTAGCGGGGAAGGGCACGCAGTATTTT.

The CDR3: CASSSRQGAGETQYF. Here the CDR3 DNA reads TGTGCCAGCAGTTCCAGACAGGGGGCGGGGGAGACCCAGTACTTC. This sequence joins TRBV27 and TRBJ2-5, with 10 positions matching TRBD1. CDR1 and CDR2 (germline): MNHEY, SMNVEV (reference sequence). The CDR3 runs 15 residues. The V gene end was trimmed by 4 bases and the J gene end by 5 bases; junction bases not matched to a gene: 7.

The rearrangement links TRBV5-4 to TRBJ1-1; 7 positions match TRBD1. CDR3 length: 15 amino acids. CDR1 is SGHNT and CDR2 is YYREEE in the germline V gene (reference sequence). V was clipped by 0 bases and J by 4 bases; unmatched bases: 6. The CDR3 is CASSLGQGSGTEAFF. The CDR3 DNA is TGTGCCAGCAGCTTGGGACAGGGAAGTGGCACTGAAGCTTTCTTT.

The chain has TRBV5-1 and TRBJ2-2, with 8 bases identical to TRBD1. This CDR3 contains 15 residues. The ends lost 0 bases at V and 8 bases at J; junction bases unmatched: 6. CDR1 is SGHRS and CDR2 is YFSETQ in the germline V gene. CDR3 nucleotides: TGCGCCAGCAGCTTGGATACAGGGGGAGTAGGGGAGCTGTTTTTT. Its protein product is CASSLDTGGVGELFF.

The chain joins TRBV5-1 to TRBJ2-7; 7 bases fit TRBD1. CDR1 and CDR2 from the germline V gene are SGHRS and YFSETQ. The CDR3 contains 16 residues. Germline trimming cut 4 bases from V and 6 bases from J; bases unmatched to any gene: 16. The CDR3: CASSLGLRQGTGEQYF. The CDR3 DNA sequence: TGCGCCAGCAGCCTTGGTTTAAGACAGGGTACGGGCGAGCAGTACTTC.